What follows are 26 T cell receptor beta chains derived from one specimen sequenced in a study of beta chain features in type 1 diabetes. Study-level findings and limits: Moderate but significant shortening of TCRB CDR3s was recorded in all four CD4+ subsets from Type 1 diabetes patients.

The isolated RNA, all of it, was reverse transcribed, so expressed TCRB transcripts were what got sequenced. Assay used: immunoSEQ multiplex PCR; TCRdb lists only in-frame clones, some missing. The sample shows about 28,000 clones, about two thirds of them seen only once. Their target antigens are unknown. The sample was Tregs from blood. The receptors were gathered from a woman aged 25 to 39 with type 1 diabetes.

This rearrangement joins TRBV10-3 to TRBJ2-7; D is perhaps TRBD1 (5 bases). Germline V lookup: CDR1 ENHRY, CDR2 SYGVKD. V was clipped by 8 bases and J by 5 bases, with 16 bases between them. The CDR3 consists of 13 residues. CDR3 DNA sequence: TGTGCCATCGGCCGTTCAGGGTCCAACGAGCAGTACTTC. The encoded protein is CAIGRSGSNEQYF.

This sequence joins TRBV7-9 and TRBJ2-3; D is undetermined. The CDR3 runs to 13 residues. Germline loops: CDR1 SEHNR, CDR2 FQNEAQ (reference sequence). The germline V and J ends were trimmed by 0 bases and 2 bases, with 3 bases remaining between them. This CDR3 reads CASSLAYTDTQYF. The CDR3 region has the DNA TGTGCCAGCAGCTTAGCGTACACAGATACGCAGTATTTT.

The rearrangement joins TRBV5-1 to TRBJ1-1, with D perhaps matching TRBD1 (6 bases). Germline V CDR1 and CDR2: SGHRS, YFSETQ. The CDR3 contains 13 residues. Deletions cut 3 bases from V and 2 bases from J, with 8 bases between. CDR3 residues: CASSYRENTEAFF. In DNA form, the CDR3 reads TGCGCCAGCAGCTACAGGGAAAACACTGAAGCTTTCTTT.

This chain joins TRBV6-5 and TRBJ2-7; TRBD1 matches at 9 bases. V shed 8 bases and J 3 bases; nucleotides not matched to a gene: 8. The CDR3 runs 14 residues. The germline V gene has CDR1 MNHEY and CDR2 SVGAGI. The CDR3 DNA follows: TGTGCCAGCTATTCGGGACAGGGAAACTACGAGCAGTACTTC. Translation: CASYSGQGNYEQYF.

The rearrangement uses TRBV5-1 and TRBJ1-3; D is unclear. V lost 0 bases and J lost 0, with 7 bases in between. The germline V gene encodes CDR1 SGHRS and CDR2 YFSETQ. The CDR3 contains 15 residues. CDR3: CASSLGSGSGNTIYF. CDR3 coding DNA: TGCGCCAGCAGCTTGGGATCCGGCTCTGGAAACACCATATATTTT.

V usage is TRBV29-1 and J usage is TRBJ1-1; 9 nucleotides agree with TRBD1. Germline V gene data show CDR1 as SQVTM and CDR2 as ANQGSEA. The J segment lost 7 bases and the V segment lost 5 bases, leaving 8 bases of the junction unmatched. The CDR3 is made up of 13 amino acids. The CDR3 DNA is TGCAGCGTTCAGGGACAGGGCCTCATTGAAGCTTTCTTT. Its translation: CSVQGQGLIEAFF.

This clone showed up just once. The gene calls are TRBV28 and TRBJ2-7; tentatively, D is TRBD2 (7 bases). This CDR3 is 14 amino acids long. Germline CDR1 MDHEN, CDR2 SYDVKM. Deletions cut 11 bases from V and 5 bases from J, with 22 bases between. This CDR3 is CAGKGGQGINEQYF. CDR3 in DNA: TGTGCCGGCAAGGGGGGGCAGGGCATCAACGAGCAGTACTTC.

In this sample, this clone turned up a few times. The V and J genes are TRBV6-5 and TRBJ2-2; D remains unclear. V was trimmed by 5 bases and J by 3 bases, leaving 13 bases between them. The CDR3 is 15 amino acids. Per germline, CDR1 MNHEY and CDR2 SVGAGI. Here the CDR3 reads CASSPGDWYTGELFF. CDR3 sequence (DNA): TGTGCCAGCAGTCCCGGCGACTGGTACACCGGGGAGCTGTTTTTT.

The chain is built from TRBV19 and TRBJ1-5, with a possible D match to TRBD1 (6 bases). V was clipped by 5 bases and J by 0 bases, with 14 bases between them. Germline values: CDR1 LNHDA, CDR2 SQIVND (reference sequence). This CDR3 spans 16 amino acids. This CDR3 is CASSARDNYSNQPQHF. In DNA, the CDR3 is TGTGCCAGTAGTGCTCGGGACAACTATAGCAATCAGCCCCAGCATTTT.

The chain has TRBV7-9 and TRBJ2-5; 14 bases fit TRBD2. Germline V lookup: CDR1 SEHNR, CDR2 FQNEAQ (reference sequence). This CDR3 has 16 residues. The ends lost 5 bases at V and 2 bases at J; junction bases unmatched: 4. CDR3 loop: CASSLGLAGGQETQYF. The CDR3 DNA sequence: TGTGCCAGCAGCCTCGGACTAGCGGGAGGACAAGAGACCCAGTACTTC.

V gene TRBV29-1 combines with J gene TRBJ2-7; 7 nucleotides match TRBD2. This CDR3 has 15 residues. The ends lost 7 bases at V and 0 bases at J; junction bases unmatched: 12. Germline CDR1 is SQVTM and CDR2 is ANQGSEA. CDR3 bases: TGCAGCGCCTCGGGGGGTATAGCGAACTCCTACGAGCAGTACTTC. This codes for CSASGGIANSYEQYF.

This rearrangement joins TRBV29-1 to TRBJ1-1; 9 nucleotides agree with TRBD1. Per the germline V gene, CDR1 is SQVTM and CDR2 is ANQGSEA. V was clipped by 5 bases and J by 3 bases; unmatched bases: 4. The CDR3 spans 13 residues. CDR3 nucleotide sequence: TGCAGCGTTCGCCGACAGGGGGACACTGAAGCTTTCTTT. This translates into CSVRRQGDTEAFF.

The chain carries TRBV9 and TRBJ2-3; TRBD1 might be the D (5 bases). The CDR3 contains 13 residues. V lost 4 bases, J lost 4 bases, and 10 bases lay in between. Germline CDR1 is SGDLS and CDR2 is YYNGEE. The CDR3 sequence: CASSIPGSDTQYF. The CDR3 bases are TGTGCCAGCAGCATACCAGGGTCAGATACGCAGTATTTT.

The J gene is TRBJ2-7, the V gene TRBV5-1; D possibly corresponds to TRBD1 (6 bases). V lost 4 bases, J lost 0 bases, and 14 bases lay in between. The CDR3 runs to 15 residues. Germline loops: CDR1 SGHRS, CDR2 YFSETQ. CDR3 in DNA: TGCGCCAGCAGCGAATTCGGACAGAGCTCCTACGAGCAGTACTTC. Translated: CASSEFGQSSYEQYF.

The gene calls are TRBV28 and TRBJ1-3; TRBD1 matches 10 bases. V was clipped by 5 bases and J by 1 base; unmatched bases: 17. This CDR3 has 20 amino acids. Germline V gene data show CDR1 as MDHEN and CDR2 as SYDVKM. The DNA of the CDR3 is TGTGCCAGCAGTGCCCCCTTGACAGGGGGCTTGGGGGATTCTGGAAACACCATATATTTT. Its translation is CASSAPLTGGLGDSGNTIYF.

The count of this clone is one. The chain carries TRBV7-2 and TRBJ2-5; 9 nucleotides match TRBD2. The CDR3 is made up of 15 amino acids. From germline, CDR1 is SGHTA and CDR2 FQGNSA. V lost 5 bases, J lost 5 bases, and 9 bases stayed unmatched. The CDR3 protein is CASSPLAGRWETQYF. The CDR3, as DNA: TGTGCCAGCAGCCCCCTAGCGGGAAGGTGGGAGACCCAGTACTTC. The complete variable domain, with remaining parts taken from reference TRBV7-2 and TRBJ2-5, reads GAGVSQSPSNKVTEKGKDVELRCDPISGHTALYWYRQSLGQGLEFLIYFQGNSAPDKSGLPSDRFSAERTGGSVSTLTIQRTQQEDSAVYLCASSPLAGRWETQYFGPGTRLLVL.

This chain uses TRBV28 with TRBJ2-4; D is unclear. The germline V gene has CDR1 MDHEN and CDR2 SYDVKM. Trimming took off 1 base at V and 0 bases at J, with 13 bases between the two ends. The CDR3 is made up of 17 amino acids. CDR3 sequence: CASSLFGRFVAKNIQYF. The CDR3 nucleotides read TGTGCCAGCAGTTTATTCGGTCGGTTCGTAGCCAAAAACATTCAGTACTTC.

The genes are TRBV4-1 and TRBJ1-2; D is ambiguous. CDR3 size: 15 residues. Germline V gene lookup returns CDR1 MGHRA and CDR2 YSYEKL. With 1 base removed from V and 2 bases from J, the gap between germline ends came to 11 bases. The CDR3 loop reads CASSQVGVYNYGYTF. The CDR3 DNA reads as TGCGCCAGCAGCCAAGTAGGAGTGTACAACTATGGCTACACCTTC.

The chain is built from TRBV25-1 and TRBJ2-7, with D perhaps TRBD1 (6 bases). V dropped 1 base and J dropped 6 bases, with 16 bases sitting between them. Germline V gives CDR1 MGHDK, CDR2 SYGVNS. The CDR3 is 15 residues long. CDR3 in amino acids: CASSELAVGGGEQYF. The CDR3 DNA follows: TGTGCCAGCAGTGAATTAGCCGTTGGGGGCGGCGAGCAGTACTTC.

The chain couples TRBV2 to TRBJ2-1; D is possibly TRBD2 (6 bases). CDR1 and CDR2 from the germline V gene are SNHLY and FYNNEI. The CDR3 runs 12 residues. V was clipped by 10 bases and J by 3 bases, with 10 bases between them. CDR3 sequence reads: CATGTYYNEQFF. In DNA form, the CDR3 reads TGTGCCACCGGGACTTACTACAATGAGCAGTTCTTC.

This clone has a handful of counts. This chain uses TRBV7-9 with TRBJ2-5, with TRBD2 identical over 9 bases. Germline V gene data show CDR1 as SEHNR and CDR2 as FQNEAQ (reference sequence). The CDR3 sequence is 18 residues long. The junction had 13 bases not matched to a gene; V was cut back by 4 bases and J by 1 base. Here the CDR3 reads CASSYLAGNGALQETQYF. The DNA for the CDR3 is TGTGCCAGCAGCTACCTAGCGGGAAATGGGGCACTCCAAGAGACCCAGTACTTC.

By sample fraction, this clone is medium-sized (0.01 to 0.1%). The genes are TRBV10-3 and TRBJ2-6; no reliable D call. Trimming removed 0 bases at V and 0 bases at J, with 6 bases between. The CDR3 runs 16 residues. CDR1 is ENHRY, CDR2 SYGVKD, per germline. The CDR3, as DNA: TGTGCCATCAGTGAGTCAGGAGACTCTGGGGCCAACGTCCTGACTTTC. This gives the protein CAISESGDSGANVLTF.

This chain connects TRBV19 to TRBJ2-7, with 9 nucleotides matching TRBD1. There are 14 residues in the CDR3. J was trimmed by 7 bases and V by 6 bases; bases with no gene match: 10. Germline V gene lookup returns CDR1 LNHDA and CDR2 SQIVND (reference sequence). The CDR3: CASRATGGLREQYF. In DNA, the CDR3 is TGTGCCAGTAGGGCGACAGGGGGGCTGCGGGAGCAGTACTTC.

This clone has more than one count but fewer than ten. The V and J genes are TRBV19 and TRBJ1-5; 7 positions match TRBD1. The germline V gene has CDR1 LNHDA and CDR2 SQIVND (reference sequence). This CDR3 comprises 14 residues. Trimming at V came to 6 bases and at J to 0 bases, leaving 2 bases not matched to a gene. The chain's CDR3 is CASRGQTSNQPQHF. In DNA form, the CDR3 reads TGTGCCAGTAGGGGACAGACTAGCAATCAGCCCCAGCATTTT.

Turning to this clone: This specimen includes other DNA sequences encoding the same CDR3. V is TRBV28 and J is TRBJ1-1; D gene ambiguous. The CDR3 loop spans 11 amino acids. Trimming removed 7 bases from V and 0 bases from J, with 3 bases in between. The germline gives CDR1 MDHEN, CDR2 SYDVKM. CDR3: CASTVNTEAFF. CDR3 nucleotides: TGTGCCAGCACCGTGAACACTGAAGCTTTCTTT.

The CDR3: CASSEQTVGGQPQHF. In DNA form, the CDR3 reads TGTGCCAGCAGTGAACAGACAGTCGGGGGACAGCCCCAGCATTTT. The rearrangement uses TRBV2 and TRBJ1-5; D may be TRBD1 (5 bases). This CDR3 is built from 15 residues. Germline V gene data show CDR1 as SNHLY and CDR2 as FYNNEI. Trimming stripped 2 bases from V and 7 bases from J, with 15 bases between.